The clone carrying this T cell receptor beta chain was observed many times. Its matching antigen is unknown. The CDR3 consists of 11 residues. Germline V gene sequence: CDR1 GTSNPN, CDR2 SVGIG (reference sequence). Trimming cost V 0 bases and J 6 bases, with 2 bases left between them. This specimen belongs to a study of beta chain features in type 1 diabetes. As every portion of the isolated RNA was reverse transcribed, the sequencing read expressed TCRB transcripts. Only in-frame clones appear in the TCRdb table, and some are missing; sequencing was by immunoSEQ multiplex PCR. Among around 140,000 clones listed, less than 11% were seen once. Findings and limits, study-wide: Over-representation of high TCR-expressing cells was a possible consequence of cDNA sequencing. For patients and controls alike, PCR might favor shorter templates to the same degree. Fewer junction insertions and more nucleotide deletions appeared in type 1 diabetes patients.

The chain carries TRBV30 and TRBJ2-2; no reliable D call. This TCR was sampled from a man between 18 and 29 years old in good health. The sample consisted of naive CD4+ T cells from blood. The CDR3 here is CAWSVSGELFF. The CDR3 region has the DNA TGTGCCTGGAGTGTCTCCGGGGAGCTGTTTTTT.